This T cell receptor (beta chain) emerged from a study of shared clonotypes between healthy human individuals. General study findings and limits: Roughly 5.3% of naive CD4 clonotypes were common to a handful of donors.

The method was immunoSEQ multiplex PCR; TCRdb's version includes in-frame clones alone and lacks a portion of them. The sample has hundreds of thousands of clones; roughly 96% are singletons. Naive CD8 cells were CD45RO-negative, positively selected for CCR7, excluding terminally differentiated effector memory CD45RA+ cells. Of note for this clone: Its matching antigen is unknown.

Sample: naive CD8+ T cells sorted from blood. This clonotype was sampled from a woman aged 25 to 45 in good health.

CDR3 protein: CASSLGGGSTYEQYF. CDR3 coding DNA: TGTGCCAGCAGCTTGGGGGGTGGGAGCACCTACGAGCAGTACTTC. The chain carries TRBV27 and TRBJ2-7; the D gene is possibly TRBD2 (6 bases). Trimming left V 6 bases short and J 2 bases short, with 17 bases between. The CDR3 loop spans 15 amino acids. Germline V CDR1 and CDR2: MNHEY, SMNVEV (reference sequence).